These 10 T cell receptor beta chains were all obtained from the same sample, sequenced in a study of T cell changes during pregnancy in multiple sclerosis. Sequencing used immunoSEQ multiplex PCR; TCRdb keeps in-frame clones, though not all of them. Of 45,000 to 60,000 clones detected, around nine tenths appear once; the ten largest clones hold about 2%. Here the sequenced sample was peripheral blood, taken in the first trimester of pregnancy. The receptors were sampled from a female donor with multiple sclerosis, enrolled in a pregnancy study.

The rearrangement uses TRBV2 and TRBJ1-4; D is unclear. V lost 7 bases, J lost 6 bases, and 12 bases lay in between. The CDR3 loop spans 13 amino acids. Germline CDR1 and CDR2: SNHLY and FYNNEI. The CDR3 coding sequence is TGTGCCAGCACCGGGGTGGGAGATGAAAAACTGTTTTTT. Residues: CASTGVGDEKLFF.

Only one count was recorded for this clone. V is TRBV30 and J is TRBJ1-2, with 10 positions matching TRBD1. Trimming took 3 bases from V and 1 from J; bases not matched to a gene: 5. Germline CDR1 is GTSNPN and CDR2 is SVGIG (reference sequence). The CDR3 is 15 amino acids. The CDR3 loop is CAWRGTGAINYGYTF. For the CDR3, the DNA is TGTGCCTGGAGGGGGACAGGGGCCATTAACTATGGCTACACCTTC. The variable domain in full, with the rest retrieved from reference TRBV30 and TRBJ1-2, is SQTIHQWPATLVQPVGSPLSLECTVEGTSNPNLYWYRQAAGRGLQLLFYSVGIGQISSEVPQNLSASRPQDRQFILSSKKLLLSDSGFYLCAWRGTGAINYGYTFGSGTRLTVV.

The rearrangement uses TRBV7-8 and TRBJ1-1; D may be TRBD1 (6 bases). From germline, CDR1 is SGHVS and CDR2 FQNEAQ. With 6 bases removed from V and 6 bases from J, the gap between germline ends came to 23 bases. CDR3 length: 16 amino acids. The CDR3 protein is CASSFRGGRAPPEAFF. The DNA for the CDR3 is TGTGCCAGCAGTTTTAGGGGGGGGCGGGCCCCTCCTGAAGCTTTCTTT.

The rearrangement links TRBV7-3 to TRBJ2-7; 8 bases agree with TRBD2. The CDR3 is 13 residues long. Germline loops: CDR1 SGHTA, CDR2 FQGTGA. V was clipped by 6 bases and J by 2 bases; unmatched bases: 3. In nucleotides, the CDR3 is TGTGCCAGCAGTTTAGCGGGACCCTACGAGCAGTACTTC. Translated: CASSLAGPYEQYF.

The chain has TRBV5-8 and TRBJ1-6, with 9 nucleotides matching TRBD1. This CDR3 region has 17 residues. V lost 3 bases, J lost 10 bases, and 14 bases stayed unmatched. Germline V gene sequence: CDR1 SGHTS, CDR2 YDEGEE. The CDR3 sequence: CASSSTPQGAIRSPLHF. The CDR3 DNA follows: TGTGCCAGCAGCTCCACCCCACAGGGGGCCATTAGGTCACCCCTCCACTTT.

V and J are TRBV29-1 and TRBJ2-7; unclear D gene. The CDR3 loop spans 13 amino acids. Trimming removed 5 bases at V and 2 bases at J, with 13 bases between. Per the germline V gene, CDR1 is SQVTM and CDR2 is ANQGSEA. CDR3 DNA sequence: TGCAGCGTTTCGTCTAACCTAGCCTACGAGCAGTACTTC. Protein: CSVSSNLAYEQYF.

CDR3 protein: CATSTISQGYPYGYTF. DNA for the CDR3: TGTGCCACCAGCACTATCTCCCAGGGGTACCCCTATGGCTACACCTTC. The J gene is TRBJ1-2, the V gene TRBV15, with D possibly being TRBD1 (6 bases). The CDR3 has 16 residues. Germline CDR1 is LNHNV and CDR2 is YYDKDF (reference sequence). Trimming shortened V by 4 bases and J by 4 bases, and 19 bases separated the two germline ends.

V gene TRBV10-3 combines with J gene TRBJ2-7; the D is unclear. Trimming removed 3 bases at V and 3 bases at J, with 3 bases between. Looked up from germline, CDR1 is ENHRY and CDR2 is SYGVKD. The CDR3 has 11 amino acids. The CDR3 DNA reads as TGTGCCATCAGTGACAGCTACGAGCAGTACTTC. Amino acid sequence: CAISDSYEQYF.

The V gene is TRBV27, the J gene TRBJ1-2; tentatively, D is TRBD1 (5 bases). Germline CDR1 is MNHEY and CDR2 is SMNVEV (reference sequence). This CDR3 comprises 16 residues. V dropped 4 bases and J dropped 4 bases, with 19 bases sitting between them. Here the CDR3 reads CASSSNPGRGFYGYTF. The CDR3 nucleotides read TGTGCCAGCAGTTCGAATCCGGGACGGGGGTTCTATGGCTACACCTTC.

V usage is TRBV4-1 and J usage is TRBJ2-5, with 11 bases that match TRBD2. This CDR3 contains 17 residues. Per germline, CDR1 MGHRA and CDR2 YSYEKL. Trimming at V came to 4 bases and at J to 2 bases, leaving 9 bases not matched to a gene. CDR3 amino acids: CASSPLPSGGYQETQYF. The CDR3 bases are TGCGCCAGCAGCCCCCTCCCTAGCGGGGGGTATCAAGAGACCCAGTACTTC.